This entry lists 2 T cell receptor beta chains sequenced from one sample in a study of blood T cell repertoires in COVID-19. The assay was immunoSEQ multiplex PCR, and TCRdb's table has in-frame clones only and misses some. This table holds approximately 490,000 clones, approximately 90% found once. Sequences were obtained from PBMCs or T cells enriched from blood (not recorded which). The receptors shown here come from a woman aged 55-69 years who had recovered from COVID-19.

Concerning this clone itself: Other DNA sequences in this sample translate to the same CDR3. The V gene is TRBV5-1, the J gene TRBJ2-7; D may be TRBD1 (5 bases). Germline CDR1 and CDR2: SGHRS and YFSETQ. CDR3 length: 12 residues. V was clipped by 2 bases and J by 4 bases, with 7 bases between them. The CDR3 bases are TGCGCCAGCAGCTTTCAGGGATACGAGCAGTACTTC. Amino acids: CASSFQGYEQYF.

V usage is TRBV29-1 and J usage is TRBJ1-2; D gene unclear. The CDR3 is 12 residues long. The V end was cut by 7 bases, the J end by 1 base, with 10 bases between. Germline-derived CDR1 and CDR2 are SQVTM and ANQGSEA. The CDR3 region has the DNA TGCAGCGGAGGAGAGAATAACTATGGCTACACCTTC. It translates to CSGGENNYGYTF.